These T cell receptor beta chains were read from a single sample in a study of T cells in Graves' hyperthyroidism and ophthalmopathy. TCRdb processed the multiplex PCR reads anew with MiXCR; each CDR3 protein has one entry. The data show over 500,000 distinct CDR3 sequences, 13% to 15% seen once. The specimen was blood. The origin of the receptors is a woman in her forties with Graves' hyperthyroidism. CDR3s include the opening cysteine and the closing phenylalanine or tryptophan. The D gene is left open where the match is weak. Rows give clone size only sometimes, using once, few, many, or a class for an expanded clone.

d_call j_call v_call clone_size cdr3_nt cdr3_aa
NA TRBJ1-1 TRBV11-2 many TGTGCCAGCAGCTCCCCCGGGGGAGCAGACGGATTCAACACTGAAGCTTTCTTT CASSSPGGADGFNTEAFF
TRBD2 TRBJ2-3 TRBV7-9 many TGTGCCAGCAGTTCGACTAGCGGGAGGGCTGGTACGCAGTATTTT CASSSTSGRAGTQYF
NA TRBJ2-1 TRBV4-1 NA TGCGCCAGCAGCCAAGCCCCATCTAGAGACGAGCAGTTCTTC CASSQAPSRDEQFF
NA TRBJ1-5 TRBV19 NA TGTGCCAGTAGTATGTACGGCAAGGGCAATCAGCCCCAGCATTTT CASSMYGKGNQPQHF
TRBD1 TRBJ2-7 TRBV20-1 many TGCGGACCCCGGACAGGCCAGGACGAGCAGTACTTC CGPRTGQDEQYF
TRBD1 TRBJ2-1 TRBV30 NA TGTGCCTGGAGATCCCCGGGACAGGGGAGTGATGAGCAGTTCTTC CAWRSPGQGSDEQFF
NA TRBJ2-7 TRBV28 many TGTGCCAGCAGTTTTGTTTCCTTGGACAGACAGTACTTC CASSFVSLDRQYF
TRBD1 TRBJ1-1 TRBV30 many TGTGCCTGGAGTGGACAGGGGAGCACTGAAGCTTTCTTT CAWSGQGSTEAFF
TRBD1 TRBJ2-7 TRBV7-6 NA TGTGCCAGCAGCCCCACAGGGGTGAATAACGAGCAGTACTTC CASSPTGVNNEQYF
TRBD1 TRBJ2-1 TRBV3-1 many TGTGCCAGCAGCCGGACAGGGGTTCCTTACAATGAGCAGTTCTTC CASSRTGVPYNEQFF
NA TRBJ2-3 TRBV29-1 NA TGCAGCGTTGTTCCCATGTCCACAGATACGCAGTATTTT CSVVPMSTDTQYF
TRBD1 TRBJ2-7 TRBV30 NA TGTGCCTGGAGTGGATTTCGACAGGGAAACTACGAGCAGTACTTC CAWSGFRQGNYEQYF
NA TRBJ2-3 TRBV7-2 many TGTGCCAGCAGCTTAGCGCAAGGAAGGACAGATACGCAGTATTTT CASSLAQGRTDTQYF
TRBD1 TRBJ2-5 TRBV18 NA TGTGCCAGCTCACCAAATACGCGGGACAGGGGGCATCCGGTACAGTACTTC CASSPNTRDRGHPVQYF